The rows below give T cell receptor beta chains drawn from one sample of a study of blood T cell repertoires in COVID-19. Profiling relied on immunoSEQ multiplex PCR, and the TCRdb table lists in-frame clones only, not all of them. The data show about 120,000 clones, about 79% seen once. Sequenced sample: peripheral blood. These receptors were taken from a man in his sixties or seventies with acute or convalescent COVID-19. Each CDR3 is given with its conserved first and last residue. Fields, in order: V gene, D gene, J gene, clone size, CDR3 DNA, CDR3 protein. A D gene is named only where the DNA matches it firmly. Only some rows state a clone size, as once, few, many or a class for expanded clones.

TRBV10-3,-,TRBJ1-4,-,TGTGCCATCAGAGGGGATAAGGGAACTAATGAAAAACTGTTTTTT,CAIRGDKGTNEKLFF
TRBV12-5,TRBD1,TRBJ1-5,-,TGTGCTAGTCGAGAGACAGGGGGCGGATTTGGTCAGCCCCAGCATTTT,CASRETGGGFGQPQHF
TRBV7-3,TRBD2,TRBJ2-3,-,TGTGCCAGCAGCCGTTTCCCACGAGGGAGCGGGGGAAACACAGATACGCAGTATTTT,CASSRFPRGSGGNTDTQYF
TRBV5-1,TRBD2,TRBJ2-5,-,TGCGCCAGCAGGTCTAGCGGGGGGGCCGTCAGGGAGACCCAGTACTTC,CASRSSGGAVRETQYF
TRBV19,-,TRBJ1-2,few,TGTGCCAGTAGTATGCGGCAGGGTTCCAACTATGGCTACACCTTC,CASSMRQGSNYGYTF
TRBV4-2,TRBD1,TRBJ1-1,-,TGTGCCAGCAGCCAAGTCCCGGGACAGGGGCTGAACACTGAAGCTTTCTTT,CASSQVPGQGLNTEAFF
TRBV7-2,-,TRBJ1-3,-,TGTGCCAGCAGCTTAAGGTTGCAATCGGGGGGAAACACCATATATTTT,CASSLRLQSGGNTIYF
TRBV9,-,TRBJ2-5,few,TGTGCCAGCAGCGTAGAATGGCAGGGGCGGACCCAGTACTTC,CASSVEWQGRTQYF
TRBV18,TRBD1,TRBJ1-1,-,TGTGCCAGCTCACCGGGCGGACAGGTTGAAGCTTTCTTT,CASSPGGQVEAFF
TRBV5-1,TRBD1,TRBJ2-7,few,TGCGCCAGCAGCTTGGGGACAGGGATGACCTACGAGCAGTACTTC,CASSLGTGMTYEQYF
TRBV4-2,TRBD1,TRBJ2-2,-,TGTGCCAGCAGCCAAGCAAGTGGGGACAGCCCGAACACCGGGGAGCTGTTTTTT,CASSQASGDSPNTGELFF
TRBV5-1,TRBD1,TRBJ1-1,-,TGCGCCAGCAGCTTGAGACAGGGGATGAACACTGAAGCTTTCTTT,CASSLRQGMNTEAFF
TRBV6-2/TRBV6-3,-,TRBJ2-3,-,TGTGCCAGCAGTTACGAGGCTGGAACGCAGTATTTT,CASSYEAGTQYF
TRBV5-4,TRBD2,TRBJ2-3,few,TGTGCCAGCAGCTTGGGCGGGGGGGAAGCAGATACGCAGTATTTT,CASSLGGGEADTQYF
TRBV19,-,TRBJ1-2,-,TGTGCCAGTAGTAAGGACAGATATAACTATGGCTACACCTTC,CASSKDRYNYGYTF
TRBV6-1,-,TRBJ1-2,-,TGTGCCAGCAGTGAACGAGGGTCTAACTATGGCTACACCTTC,CASSERGSNYGYTF
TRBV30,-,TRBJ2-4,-,TGTGCCTACTATCCAAAGGGCAGGGTAAGAGACATTCAGTACTTC,CAYYPKGRVRDIQYF
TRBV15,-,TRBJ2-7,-,TGTGCCACCAGCAGGGATCAGGGGCCCTACGAGCAGTACTTC,CATSRDQGPYEQYF
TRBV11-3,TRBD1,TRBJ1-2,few,TGTGCCAGCAGCCAGGGGGCGTTCTATGGCTACACCTTC,CASSQGAFYGYTF
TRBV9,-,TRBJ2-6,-,TGTGCCAGCAGCCCGCGGGGCTCTGGGGCCAACGTCCTGACTTTC,CASSPRGSGANVLTF
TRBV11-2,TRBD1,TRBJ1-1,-,TGTGCCAGCAGCTCGGACAGGCTTAACACTGAAGCTTTCTTT,CASSSDRLNTEAFF
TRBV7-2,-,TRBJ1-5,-,TGTGCCAGCAGCTTAAGGCCTAGGAGTAGCAATCAGCCCCAGCATTTT,CASSLRPRSSNQPQHF
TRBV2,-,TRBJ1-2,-,TGTGCCAGCAGTGAGGACTACTATGGCTACACCTTC,CASSEDYYGYTF
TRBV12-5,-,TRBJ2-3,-,TGTGCTAGTGGTTTGGAGCTAACGGCGGGCACAGATACGCAGTATTTT,CASGLELTAGTDTQYF
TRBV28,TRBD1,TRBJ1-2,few,TGTGCCACCTGGGACAGGGTCTATGGCTACACCTTC,CATWDRVYGYTF
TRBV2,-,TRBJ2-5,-,TGTGCCAGCACCTACTCAGGGACTCAGGAGACCCAGTACTTC,CASTYSGTQETQYF
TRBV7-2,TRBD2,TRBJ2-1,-,TGTGCCAGCAGCTTTAGCGGGGGGGGCAATGAGCAGTTCTTC,CASSFSGGGNEQFF
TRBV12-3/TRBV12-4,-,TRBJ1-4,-,TGTGCCAGCAGCCCCGGGAGGGGCCTAGTCAGGGTTTTT,CASSPGRGLVRVF
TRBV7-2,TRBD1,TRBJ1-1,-,TGTGCCAGCAGCTCAATACGGACAGGGTGGGCTTTCTTT,CASSSIRTGWAFF
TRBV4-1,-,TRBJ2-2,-,TGCGCCAGCAGCCCCCGGGAAGGAGGCACCGGGGAGCTGTTTTTT,CASSPREGGTGELFF
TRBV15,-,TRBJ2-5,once,TGTGCCACCAGCAGAGGATCGGCGGGAAGGGAGACCCAGTACTTC,CATSRGSAGRETQYF
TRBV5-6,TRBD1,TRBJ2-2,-,TGTGCCAGCAGCTTCTATCCGGGACAGGGTACCGGGGAGCTGTTTTTT,CASSFYPGQGTGELFF
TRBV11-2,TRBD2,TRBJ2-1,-,TGTGCCAGCAGCTTAAGACTAGCGGGGATTTACAATGAGCAGTTCTTC,CASSLRLAGIYNEQFF
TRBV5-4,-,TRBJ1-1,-,TGTGCCAGCAGGACGGGACACGGGAACACTGAAGCTTTCTTT,CASRTGHGNTEAFF
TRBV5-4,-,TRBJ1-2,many,TGTGCCAGCAGCTTGAGAGGGTGGGACTATGGCTACACCTTC,CASSLRGWDYGYTF
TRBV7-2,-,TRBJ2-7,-,TGTGCCAGCAGCCCCCGTGGTGGTTCCAGGTCCTACGAGCAGTACTTC,CASSPRGGSRSYEQYF